The source of this T cell receptor beta chain is a study of blood T cell repertoires in COVID-19. CDR3 length: 15 residues. With 0 bases clipped from V and 7 bases from J, the junction kept 5 bases outside the gene matches. CDR1 and CDR2 (germline): SGDLS, YYNGEE. Produced via immunoSEQ multiplex PCR; TCRdb's table is partial and in-frame only. The sample contains some 240,000 clones, 80% to 85% of which appear only once. The clonotype was recovered from a woman between 55 and 75 years old with active or convalescent COVID-19. The J gene is TRBJ1-4, the V gene TRBV9; 8 bases fit TRBD1. Input material: peripheral blood. The DNA of the CDR3 is TGTGCCAGCAGCGTAGGCGGGACAGGCGGTGAAAAACTGTTTTTT. Translation: CASSVGGTGGEKLFF.